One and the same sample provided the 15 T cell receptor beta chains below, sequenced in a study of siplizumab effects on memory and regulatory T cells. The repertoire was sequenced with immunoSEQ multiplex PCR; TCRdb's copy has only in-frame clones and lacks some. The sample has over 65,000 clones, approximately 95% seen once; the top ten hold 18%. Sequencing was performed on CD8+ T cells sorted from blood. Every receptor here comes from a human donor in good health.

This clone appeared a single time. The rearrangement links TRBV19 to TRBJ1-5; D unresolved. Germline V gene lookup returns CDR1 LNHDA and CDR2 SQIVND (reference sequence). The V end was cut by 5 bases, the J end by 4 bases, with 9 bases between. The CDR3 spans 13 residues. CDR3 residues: CASSAGANQPQHF. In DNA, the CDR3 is TGTGCCAGTAGTGCGGGAGCGAATCAGCCCCAGCATTTT.

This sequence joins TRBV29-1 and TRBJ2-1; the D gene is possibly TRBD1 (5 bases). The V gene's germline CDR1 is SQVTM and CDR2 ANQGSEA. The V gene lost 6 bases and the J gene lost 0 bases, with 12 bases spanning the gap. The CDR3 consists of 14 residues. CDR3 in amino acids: CSVATETSYNEQFF. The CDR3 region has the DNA TGCAGCGTAGCGACAGAGACCTCCTACAATGAGCAGTTCTTC.

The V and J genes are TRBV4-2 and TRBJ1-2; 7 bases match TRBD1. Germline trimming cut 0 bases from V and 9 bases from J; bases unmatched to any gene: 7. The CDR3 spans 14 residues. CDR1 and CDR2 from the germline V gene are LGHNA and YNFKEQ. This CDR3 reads CASSQDQGDRSYTF. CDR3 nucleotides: TGTGCCAGCAGCCAAGACCAGGGGGATAGGAGCTACACCTTC.

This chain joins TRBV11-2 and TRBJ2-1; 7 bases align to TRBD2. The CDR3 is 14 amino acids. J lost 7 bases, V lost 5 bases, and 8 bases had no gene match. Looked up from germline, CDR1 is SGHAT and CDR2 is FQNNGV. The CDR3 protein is CASSLLTSLNEQFF. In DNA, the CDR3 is TGTGCCAGCAGCCTCCTGACTAGCTTGAATGAGCAGTTCTTC.

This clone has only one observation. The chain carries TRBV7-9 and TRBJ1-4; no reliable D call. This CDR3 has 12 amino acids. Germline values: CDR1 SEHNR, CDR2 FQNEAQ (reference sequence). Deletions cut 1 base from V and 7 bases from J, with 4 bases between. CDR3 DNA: TGTGCCAGCAGCTTAGGAACTGAAAAACTGTTTTTT. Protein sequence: CASSLGTEKLFF.

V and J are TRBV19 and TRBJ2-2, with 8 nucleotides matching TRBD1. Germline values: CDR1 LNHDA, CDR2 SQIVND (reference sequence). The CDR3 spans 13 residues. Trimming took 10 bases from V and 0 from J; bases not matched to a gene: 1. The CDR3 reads CAIQGANTGELFF. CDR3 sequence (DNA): TGTGCCATACAGGGGGCGAACACCGGGGAGCTGTTTTTT.

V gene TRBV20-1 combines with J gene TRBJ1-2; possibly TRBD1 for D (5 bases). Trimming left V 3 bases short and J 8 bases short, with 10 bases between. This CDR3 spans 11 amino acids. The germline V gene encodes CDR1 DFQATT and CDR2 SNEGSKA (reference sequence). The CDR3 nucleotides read TGCAGTGCTAGTGGGGGAGGAGGCTACACCTTC. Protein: CSASGGGGYTF.

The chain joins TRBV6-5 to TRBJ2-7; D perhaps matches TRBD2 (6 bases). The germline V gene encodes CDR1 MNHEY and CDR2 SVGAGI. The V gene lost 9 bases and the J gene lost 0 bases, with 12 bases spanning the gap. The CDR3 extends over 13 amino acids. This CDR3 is CASKLANSYEQYF. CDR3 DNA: TGTGCCAGTAAGCTAGCGAACTCCTACGAGCAGTACTTC.

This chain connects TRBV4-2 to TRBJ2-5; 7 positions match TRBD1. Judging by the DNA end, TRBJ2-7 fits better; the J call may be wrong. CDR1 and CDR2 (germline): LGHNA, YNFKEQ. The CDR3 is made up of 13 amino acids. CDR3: CASSEGTDYEQYF. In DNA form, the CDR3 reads TGTGCCAGCAGCGAAGGGACAGACTACGAGCAGTACTTC.

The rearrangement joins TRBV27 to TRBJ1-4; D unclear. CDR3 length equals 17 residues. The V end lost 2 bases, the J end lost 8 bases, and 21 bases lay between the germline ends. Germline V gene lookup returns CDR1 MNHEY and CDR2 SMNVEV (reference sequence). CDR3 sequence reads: CASSLKGEGGSEEKLFF. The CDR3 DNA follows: TGTGCCAGCAGTTTAAAGGGAGAGGGTGGCTCGGAGGAAAAACTGTTTTTT. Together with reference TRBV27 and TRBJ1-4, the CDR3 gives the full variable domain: EAQVTQNPRYLITVTGKKLTVTCSQNMNHEYMSWYRQDPGLGLRQIYYSMNVEVTDKGDVPEGYKVSRKEKRNFPLILESPSPNQTSLYFCASSLKGEGGSEEKLFFGSGTQLSVL.

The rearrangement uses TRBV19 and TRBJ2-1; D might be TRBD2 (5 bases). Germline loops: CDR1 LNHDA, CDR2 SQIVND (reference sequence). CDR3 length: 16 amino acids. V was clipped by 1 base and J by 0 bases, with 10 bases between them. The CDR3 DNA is TGTGCCAGTAGTATAGCTACTAGGAGCTCCTACAATGAGCAGTTCTTC. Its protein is CASSIATRSSYNEQFF.

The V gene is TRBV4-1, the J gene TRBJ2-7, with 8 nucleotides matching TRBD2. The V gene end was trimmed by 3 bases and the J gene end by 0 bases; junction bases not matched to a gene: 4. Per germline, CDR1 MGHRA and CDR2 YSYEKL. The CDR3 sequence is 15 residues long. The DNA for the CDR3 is TGCGCCAGCAGCCAGAGGGCGGGGGGCTCCTACGAGCAGTACTTC. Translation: CASSQRAGGSYEQYF.

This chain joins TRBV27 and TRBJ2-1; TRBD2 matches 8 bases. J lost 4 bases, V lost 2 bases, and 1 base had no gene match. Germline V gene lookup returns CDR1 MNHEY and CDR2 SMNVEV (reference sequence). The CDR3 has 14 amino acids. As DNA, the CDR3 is TGTGCCAGCAGTTTAGCGGGAGGATACAATGAGCAGTTCTTC. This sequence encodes CASSLAGGYNEQFF.

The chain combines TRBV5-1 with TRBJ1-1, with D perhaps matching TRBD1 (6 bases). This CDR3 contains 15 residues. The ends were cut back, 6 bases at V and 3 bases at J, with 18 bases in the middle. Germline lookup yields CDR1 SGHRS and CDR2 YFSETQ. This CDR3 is CASTFWGGLDTEAFF. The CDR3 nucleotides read TGCGCCAGCACCTTCTGGGGGGGCCTGGACACTGAAGCTTTCTTT.

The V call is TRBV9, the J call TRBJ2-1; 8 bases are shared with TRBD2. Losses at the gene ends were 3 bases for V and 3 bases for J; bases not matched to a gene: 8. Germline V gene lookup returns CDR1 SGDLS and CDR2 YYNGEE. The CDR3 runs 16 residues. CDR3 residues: CASSEPAGVSYNEQFF. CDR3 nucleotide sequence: TGTGCCAGCAGCGAACCAGCGGGAGTAAGCTACAATGAGCAGTTCTTC.